This T cell receptor (beta chain) was identified during a study of blood T cell repertoires in COVID-19. Overall study context: The origin of the acute and convalescent COVID-19 samples was the United States, Italy and Spain. Sources were T cells, B-cell-depleted T cells, or PBMCs; the material itself was cDNA or gDNA.

In the authors' methods: Using reference gene primer amplification, nucleated cell counts were estimated. TCRdb's copy holds only in-frame clones and misses some; the assay was immunoSEQ multiplex PCR. The V and J calls and clone size come from that table; D and trimming were worked out from the DNA. The sample includes 200,000 to 300,000 clones, 70% to 90% of them seen just once. The CDR3 is made up of 16 amino acids. Per germline, CDR1 MNHNS and CDR2 SASEGT. V lost 2 bases and J lost 5; bases outside the gene matches: 10. Sequenced sample: peripheral blood. This TCR came from a woman in her 70s with active or convalescent COVID-19. V gene TRBV6-1 combines with J gene TRBJ2-5, with 8 bases fitting TRBD2. In nucleotides, the CDR3 is TGTGCCAGCAGTGAAACGAGGCGGGGGGTTGGCGAGACCCAGTACTTC. This codes for CASSETRRGVGETQYF.